This T cell receptor beta chain was observed in a study of cytomegalovirus exposure and HLA in healthy donors. Findings of the study overall: In vitro checks showed that three CMV-associated chains really do target CMV antigens. Analysis performed later showed TCR beta chains linked to HLA being more clonally expanded than equally common others.

The germline CDR1 and CDR2 sequences are MNHEY and SVGAGI. The CDR3 totals 15 residues. Trimming removed 5 bases from V and 5 bases from J, with 18 bases in between. Details on this clone: The antigen is not known.

Regarding donors, all were healthy bone marrow donors. Primers included in the PCR were 60 Vbeta and 13 Jbeta primers. Sequencing was performed with immunoSEQ multiplex PCR; in TCRdb, only in-frame clones are kept and a portion is missing. The specimen's table records 80,000 or so clones. The chain is built from TRBV6-5 and TRBJ1-2, with a weak D call TRBD1 (6 bases). The sequence was collected from a woman in her 30s in good health and CMV-seronegative. The sequencing input was PBMCs. This CDR3 is CASSPGPRGLYGYTF. CDR3 nucleotide sequence: TGTGCCAGCAGTCCAGGGCCCAGGGGCCTTTATGGCTACACCTTC.